This passage covers 8 T cell receptor beta chains from one sample sequenced in a study of blood T cell repertoires in COVID-19. Produced via immunoSEQ multiplex PCR; TCRdb's table is partial and in-frame only. In the table there are under 500,000 clones, around 89% of which are singletons. The material sequenced was peripheral blood. The receptors stem from a woman in her 30s with acute or convalescent COVID-19.

The chain uses TRBV3-1 (or the pseudogene TRBV3-2) and TRBJ2-1; 10 nucleotides align to TRBD2. Germline loops: CDR1 LGHDT, CDR2 YNNKEL (reference sequence). V lost 4 bases and J lost 4; bases outside the gene matches: 1. The CDR3 loop spans 14 amino acids. CDR3 region: CASSLLAGYNEQFF. As DNA, the CDR3 is TGTGCCAGCAGCCTACTAGCGGGGTACAATGAGCAGTTCTTC.

This chain uses TRBV2 with TRBJ2-7, with TRBD1 matching 9 bases. Trimming took 5 bases from V and 4 from J; bases not matched to a gene: 24. Germline CDR1 reads SNHLY; CDR2 reads FYNNEI. The CDR3 is made up of 20 amino acids. CDR3 residues: CASSHGLYGTGSFIEYEQYF. The CDR3 DNA reads TGTGCCAGCAGTCATGGGTTATATGGGACAGGGAGCTTTATCGAGTACGAGCAGTACTTC.

The V call is TRBV7-3, the J call TRBJ2-3; weak D call: TRBD2 (6 bases). The V and J ends lost 3 bases and 1 base respectively, with 8 bases between them. From germline, CDR1 is SGHTA and CDR2 FQGTGA. This CDR3 spans 14 amino acids. The CDR3 DNA follows: TGTGCCAGCAGCTTTGGAGGGGGCACAGATACGCAGTATTTT. Its protein is CASSFGGGTDTQYF. The full variable domain, in which reference TRBV7-3 and TRBJ2-3 provide the parts outside the CDR3, is GAGVSQTPSNKVTEKGKYVELRCDPISGHTALYWYRQSLGQGPEFLIYFQGTGAADDSGLPNDRFFAVRPEGSVSTLKIQRTERGDSAVYLCASSFGGGTDTQYFGPGTRLTVL.

This rearrangement joins TRBV10-2 to TRBJ1-1; D perhaps matches TRBD1 (5 bases). Between the trimmed V and J ends, which lost 3 bases and 1 base, there was a span of 9 bases. From germline, CDR1 is WSHSY and CDR2 SAAADI. This CDR3 contains 14 residues. The CDR3 here is CASSDHGGNTEAFF. In nucleotides, the CDR3 is TGCGCCAGCAGTGATCACGGGGGGAACACTGAAGCTTTCTTT.

The chain's CDR3 is CAWRLAGPSYEQYF. In DNA form, the CDR3 reads TGTGCCTGGAGGCTAGCGGGGCCCTCCTACGAGCAGTACTTC. This sequence joins TRBV30 and TRBJ2-7; TRBD2 matches 9 bases. V was pared by 3 bases and J by 0 bases, with 3 bases of the junction left unmatched. The CDR3 extends over 14 amino acids. Germline V gives CDR1 GTSNPN, CDR2 SVGIG (reference sequence).

This clone was seen a few times. This sequence joins TRBV2 and TRBJ1-1, with TRBD1 identical over 9 bases. Germline CDR1 SNHLY, CDR2 FYNNEI. The CDR3 contains 17 residues. V lost 6 bases and J lost 4; bases outside the gene matches: 15. DNA of the CDR3: TGTGCCAGCAGGCCCGGACAGGGGACGGGGGGATTCACTGAAGCTTTCTTT. Protein: CASRPGQGTGGFTEAFF.

This clone is a singleton in its sample. This sequence joins TRBV7-3 and TRBJ2-1; 7 bases line up with TRBD2. V was clipped by 1 base and J by 4 bases; unmatched bases: 4. Germline V CDR1 and CDR2: SGHTA, FQGTGA. This CDR3 is built from 15 residues. This CDR3 reads CASSLNGGGYNEQFF. The CDR3 bases are TGTGCCAGCAGCTTAAACGGCGGGGGTTACAATGAGCAGTTCTTC.

The V gene is TRBV11-2, the J gene TRBJ2-7; 8 bases are a match to TRBD1. The CDR3 is 14 residues long. The germline CDR1 and CDR2 sequences are SGHAT and FQNNGV. The V gene end was trimmed by 2 bases and the J gene end by 5 bases; junction bases not matched to a gene: 5. The CDR3 spells CASSLLQGAHEQYF. The DNA of the CDR3 is TGTGCCAGCAGCTTACTCCAGGGGGCCCACGAGCAGTACTTC.